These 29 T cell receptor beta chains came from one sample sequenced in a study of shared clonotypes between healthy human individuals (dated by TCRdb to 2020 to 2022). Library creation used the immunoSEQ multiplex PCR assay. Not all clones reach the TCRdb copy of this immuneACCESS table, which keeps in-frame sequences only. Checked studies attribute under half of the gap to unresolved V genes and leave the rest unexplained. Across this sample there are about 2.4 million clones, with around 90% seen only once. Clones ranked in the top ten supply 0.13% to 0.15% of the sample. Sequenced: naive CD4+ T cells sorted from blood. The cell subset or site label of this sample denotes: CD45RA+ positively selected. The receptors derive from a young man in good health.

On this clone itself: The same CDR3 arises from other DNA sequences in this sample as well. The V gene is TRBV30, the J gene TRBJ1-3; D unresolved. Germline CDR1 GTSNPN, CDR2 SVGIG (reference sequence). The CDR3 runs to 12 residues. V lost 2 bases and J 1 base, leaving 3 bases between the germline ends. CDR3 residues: CAWSLSGNTIYF. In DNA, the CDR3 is TGTGCCTGGAGTTTATCTGGAAACACCATATATTTT.

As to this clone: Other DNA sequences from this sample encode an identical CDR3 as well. As DNA, the CDR3 is TGTGCCAGCAGCGCCTCGGGTGGGGGGAACAATGAGCAGTTCTTC. Protein sequence: CASSASGGGNNEQFF. The chain employs TRBV2 and TRBJ2-1; tentative D call: TRBD2 (6 bases). The CDR3 spans 15 residues. Germline V gene sequence: CDR1 SNHLY, CDR2 FYNNEI. With 6 bases removed from V and 5 bases from J, the gap between germline ends came to 17 bases.

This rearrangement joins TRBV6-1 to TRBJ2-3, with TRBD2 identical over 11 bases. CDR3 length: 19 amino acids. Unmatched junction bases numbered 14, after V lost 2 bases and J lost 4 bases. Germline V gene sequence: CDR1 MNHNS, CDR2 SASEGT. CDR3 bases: TGTGCCAGCAGTGAAAAGTACCCCGCTCTAGCGGGGGGCCCAGATACGCAGTATTTT. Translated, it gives CASSEKYPALAGGPDTQYF.

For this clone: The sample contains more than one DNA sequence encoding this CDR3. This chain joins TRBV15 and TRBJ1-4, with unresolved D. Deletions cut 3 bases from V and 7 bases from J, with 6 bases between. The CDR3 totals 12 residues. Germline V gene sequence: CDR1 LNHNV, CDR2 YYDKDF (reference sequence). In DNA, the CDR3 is TGTGCCACCAGCAGGGCGGGTGAAAAACTGTTTTTT. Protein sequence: CATSRAGEKLFF.

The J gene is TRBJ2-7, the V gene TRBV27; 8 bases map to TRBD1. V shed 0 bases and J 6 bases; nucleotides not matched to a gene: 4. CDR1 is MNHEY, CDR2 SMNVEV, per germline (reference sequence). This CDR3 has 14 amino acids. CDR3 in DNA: TGTGCCAGCAGTTTATCTCTACAGGGGGGCGAGCAGTACTTC. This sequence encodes CASSLSLQGGEQYF.

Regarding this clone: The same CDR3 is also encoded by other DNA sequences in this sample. This CDR3 is CASSLGAAQETQYF. CDR3 in DNA: TGCGCCAGCAGCTTGGGGGCGGCGCAAGAGACCCAGTACTTC. The chain recombines TRBV5-1 with TRBJ2-5; D call uncertain. Trimming took off 0 bases at V and 2 bases at J, with 8 bases between the two ends. The germline CDR1 and CDR2 sequences are SGHRS and YFSETQ. CDR3 length: 14 residues.

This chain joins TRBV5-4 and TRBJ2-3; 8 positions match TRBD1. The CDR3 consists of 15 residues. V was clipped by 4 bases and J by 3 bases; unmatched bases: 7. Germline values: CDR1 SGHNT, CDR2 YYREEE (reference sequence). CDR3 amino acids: CASSRWDRKTDTQYF. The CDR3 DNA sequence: TGTGCCAGCAGCAGGTGGGACAGGAAAACAGATACGCAGTATTTT.

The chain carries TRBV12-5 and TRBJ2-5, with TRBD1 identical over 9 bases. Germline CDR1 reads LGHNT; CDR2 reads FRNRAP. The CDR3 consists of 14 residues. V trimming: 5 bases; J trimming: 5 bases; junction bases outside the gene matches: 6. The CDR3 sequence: CASGPTGGYETQYF. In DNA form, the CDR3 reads TGTGCTAGTGGTCCCACAGGGGGCTATGAGACCCAGTACTTC.

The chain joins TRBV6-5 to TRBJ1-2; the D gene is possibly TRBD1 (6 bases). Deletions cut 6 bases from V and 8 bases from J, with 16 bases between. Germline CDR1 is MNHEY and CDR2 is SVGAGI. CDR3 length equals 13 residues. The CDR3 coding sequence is TGTGCCAGCAGGCCGGAGGGGGAACGCGGCTACACCTTC. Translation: CASRPEGERGYTF.

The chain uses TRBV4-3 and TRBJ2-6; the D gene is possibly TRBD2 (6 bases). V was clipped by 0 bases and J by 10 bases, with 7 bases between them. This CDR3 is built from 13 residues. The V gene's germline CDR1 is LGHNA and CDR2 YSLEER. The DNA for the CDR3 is TGCGCCAGCAGCCAAGAGGGGAGGAACGTCCTGACTTTC. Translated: CASSQEGRNVLTF.

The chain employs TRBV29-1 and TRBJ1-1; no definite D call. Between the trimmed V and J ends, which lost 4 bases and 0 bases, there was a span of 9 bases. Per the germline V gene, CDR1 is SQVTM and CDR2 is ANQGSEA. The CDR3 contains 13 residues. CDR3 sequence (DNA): TGCAGCGTTGTTCTAAGACTGAACACTGAAGCTTTCTTT. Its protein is CSVVLRLNTEAFF.

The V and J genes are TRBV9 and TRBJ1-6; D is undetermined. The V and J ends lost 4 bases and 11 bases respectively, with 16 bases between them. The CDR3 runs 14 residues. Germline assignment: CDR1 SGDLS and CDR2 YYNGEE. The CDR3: CASSPGTWDAPLHF. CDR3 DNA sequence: TGTGCCAGCAGCCCCGGAACATGGGATGCACCCCTCCACTTT. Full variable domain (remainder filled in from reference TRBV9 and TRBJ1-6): DSGVTQTPKHLITATGQRVTLRCSPRSGDLSVYWYQQSLDQGLQFLIQYYNGEERAKGNILERFSAQQFPDLHSELNLSSLELGDSALYFCASSPGTWDAPLHFGNGTRLTVT.

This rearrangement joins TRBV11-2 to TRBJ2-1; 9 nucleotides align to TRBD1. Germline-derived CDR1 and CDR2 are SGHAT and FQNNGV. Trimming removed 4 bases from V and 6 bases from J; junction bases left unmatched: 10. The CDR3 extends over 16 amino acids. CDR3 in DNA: TGTGCCAGCAGCTACAACAGGGGGCAGATCATCAATGAGCAGTTCTTC. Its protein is CASSYNRGQIINEQFF.

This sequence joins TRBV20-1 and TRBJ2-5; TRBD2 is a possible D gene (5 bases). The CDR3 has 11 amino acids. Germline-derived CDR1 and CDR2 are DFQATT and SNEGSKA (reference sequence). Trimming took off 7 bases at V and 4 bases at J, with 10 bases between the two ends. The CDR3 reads CSDLATETQYF. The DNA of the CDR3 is TGCAGTGACCTAGCAACAGAGACCCAGTACTTC.

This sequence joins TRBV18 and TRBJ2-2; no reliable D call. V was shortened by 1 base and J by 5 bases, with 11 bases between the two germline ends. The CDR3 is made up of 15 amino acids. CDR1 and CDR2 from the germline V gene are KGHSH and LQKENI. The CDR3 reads CASSPLREMTGELFF. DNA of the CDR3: TGTGCCAGCTCACCACTTAGGGAAATGACCGGGGAGCTGTTTTTT.

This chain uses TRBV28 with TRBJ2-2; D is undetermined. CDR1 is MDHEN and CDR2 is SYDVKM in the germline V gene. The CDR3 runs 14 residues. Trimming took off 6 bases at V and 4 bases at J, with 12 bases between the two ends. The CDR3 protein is CASRPDPGTGELFF. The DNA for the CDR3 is TGTGCCAGCAGACCCGACCCGGGCACCGGGGAGCTGTTTTTT. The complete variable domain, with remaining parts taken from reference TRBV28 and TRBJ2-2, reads DVKVTQSSRYLVKRTGEKVFLECVQDMDHENMFWYRQDPGLGLRLIYFSYDVKMKEKGDIPEGYSVSREKKERFSLILESASTNQTSMYLCASRPDPGTGELFFGEGSRLTVL.

The CDR3 protein is CASSVRDRDETQYF. CDR3 coding DNA: TGTGCCAGCAGCGTCCGGGACAGGGACGAGACCCAGTACTTC. The chain links TRBV7-9 to TRBJ2-5; TRBD1 agrees at 9 bases. V dropped 5 bases and J dropped 5; count of bases not matched to a gene: 6. The CDR3 loop spans 14 amino acids. From germline, CDR1 is SEHNR and CDR2 FQNEAQ (reference sequence). The full variable domain, rest sourced from reference TRBV7-9 and TRBJ2-5, is DTGVSQNPRHKITKRGQNVTFRCDPISEHNRLYWYRQTLGQGPEFLTYFQNEAQLEKSRLLSDRFSAERPKGSFSTLEIQRTEQGDSAMYLCASSVRDRDETQYFGPGTRLLVL.

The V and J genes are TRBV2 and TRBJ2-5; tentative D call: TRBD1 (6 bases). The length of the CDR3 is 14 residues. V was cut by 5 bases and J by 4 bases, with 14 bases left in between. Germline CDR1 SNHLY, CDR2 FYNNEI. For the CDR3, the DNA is TGTGCCAGCAGTAACGGACAGACCCTAGAGACCCAGTACTTC. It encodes CASSNGQTLETQYF.

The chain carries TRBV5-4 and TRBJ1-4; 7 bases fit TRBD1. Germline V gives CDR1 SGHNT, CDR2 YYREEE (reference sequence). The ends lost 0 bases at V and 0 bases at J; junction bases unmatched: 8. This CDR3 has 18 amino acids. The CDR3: CASSLGDRDPATNEKLFF. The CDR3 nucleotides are TGTGCCAGCAGCTTGGGGGACAGAGATCCTGCAACTAATGAAAAACTGTTTTTT.

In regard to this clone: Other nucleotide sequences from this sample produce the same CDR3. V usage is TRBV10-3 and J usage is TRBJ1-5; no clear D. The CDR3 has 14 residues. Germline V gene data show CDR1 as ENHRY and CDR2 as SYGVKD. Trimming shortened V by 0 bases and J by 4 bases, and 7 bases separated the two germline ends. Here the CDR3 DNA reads TGTGCCATCAGTGAGTCTCCGGGGAATCAGCCCCAGCATTTT. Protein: CAISESPGNQPQHF.

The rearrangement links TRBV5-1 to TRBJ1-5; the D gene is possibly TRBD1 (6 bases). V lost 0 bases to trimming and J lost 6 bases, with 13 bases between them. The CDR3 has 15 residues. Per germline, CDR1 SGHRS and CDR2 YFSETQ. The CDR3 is CASSLGGALSQPQHF. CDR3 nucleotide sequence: TGCGCCAGCAGCTTGGGGGGGGCCCTCTCTCAGCCCCAGCATTTT.

CDR3 sequence: CAISESIQGNQPQHF. CDR3 nucleotides: TGTGCCATCAGTGAGTCGATACAGGGAAATCAGCCCCAGCATTTT. V gene TRBV10-3 combines with J gene TRBJ1-5; D possibly corresponds to TRBD1 (6 bases). V was clipped by 0 bases and J by 4 bases, with 10 bases between them. The CDR3 is 15 amino acids. Per germline, CDR1 ENHRY and CDR2 SYGVKD.

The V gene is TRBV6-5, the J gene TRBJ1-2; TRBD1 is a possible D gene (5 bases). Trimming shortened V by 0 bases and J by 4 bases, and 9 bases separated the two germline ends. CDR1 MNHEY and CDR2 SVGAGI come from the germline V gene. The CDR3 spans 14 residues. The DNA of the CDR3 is TGTGCCAGCAGTTACTCGGGCAGGGCCTATGGCTACACCTTC. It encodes CASSYSGRAYGYTF.

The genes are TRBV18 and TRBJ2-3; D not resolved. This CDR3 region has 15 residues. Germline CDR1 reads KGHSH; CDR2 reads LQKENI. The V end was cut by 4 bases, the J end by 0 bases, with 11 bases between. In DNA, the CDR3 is TGTGCCAGCTCACAGCTTCAGCCTAGCACAGATACGCAGTATTTT. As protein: CASSQLQPSTDTQYF.

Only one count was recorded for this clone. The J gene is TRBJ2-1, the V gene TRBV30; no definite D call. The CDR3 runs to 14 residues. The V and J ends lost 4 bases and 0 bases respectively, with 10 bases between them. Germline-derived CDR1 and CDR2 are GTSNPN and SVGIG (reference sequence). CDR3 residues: CAWMPFSSYNEQFF. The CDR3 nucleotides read TGTGCCTGGATGCCGTTTAGCTCCTACAATGAGCAGTTCTTC.

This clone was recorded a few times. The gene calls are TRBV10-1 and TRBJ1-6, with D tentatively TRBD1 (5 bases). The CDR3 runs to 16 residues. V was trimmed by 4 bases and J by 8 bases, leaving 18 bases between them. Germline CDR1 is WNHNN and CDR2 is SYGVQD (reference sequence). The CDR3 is CASSGRGLGNDSPLHF. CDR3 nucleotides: TGCGCCAGCAGTGGGAGGGGTCTCGGGAATGATTCACCCCTCCACTTT.

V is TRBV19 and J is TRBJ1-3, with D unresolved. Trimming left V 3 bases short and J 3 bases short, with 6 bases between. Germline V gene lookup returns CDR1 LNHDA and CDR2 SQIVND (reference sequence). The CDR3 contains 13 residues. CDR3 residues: CASSMPRGNTIYF. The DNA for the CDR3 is TGTGCCAGTAGTATGCCCCGTGGAAACACCATATATTTT.

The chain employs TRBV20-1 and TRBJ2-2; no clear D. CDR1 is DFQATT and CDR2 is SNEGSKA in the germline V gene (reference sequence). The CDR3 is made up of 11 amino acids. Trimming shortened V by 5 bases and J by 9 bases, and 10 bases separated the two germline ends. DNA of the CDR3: TGCAGTGCTCCTTTTAGCAGGGAGCTGTTTTTT. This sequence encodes CSAPFSRELFF.

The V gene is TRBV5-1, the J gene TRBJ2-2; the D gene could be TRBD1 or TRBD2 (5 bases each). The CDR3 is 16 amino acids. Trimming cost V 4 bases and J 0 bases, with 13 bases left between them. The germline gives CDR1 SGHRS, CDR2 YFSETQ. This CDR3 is CASSPIGASNTGELFF. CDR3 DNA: TGCGCCAGCAGCCCAATCGGGGCATCGAACACCGGGGAGCTGTTTTTT.